This TCR beta chain was recorded in a study of blood T cell repertoires in COVID-19. At the level of the study: T cells, B-cell-depleted T cells, or PBMCs provided the cDNA or gDNA that served as material.

Authors' data handling: Reference gene primer amplification yielded estimated nucleated cell counts. This table comes from immunoSEQ multiplex PCR, and its TCRdb copy is limited to in-frame clones, with some not included. D and trimming were read from the DNA, whereas the V and J calls and clone size are those reported in that table. The sample carries more than 85,000 clones, approximately 90% recorded once. Looked up from germline, CDR1 is MNHEY and CDR2 is SVGAGI. The CDR3 has 15 amino acids. V dropped 5 bases and J dropped 2 bases, with 14 bases sitting between them. The sample was peripheral blood. The V and J genes are TRBV6-5 and TRBJ2-3; D not certain. The receptor was isolated from a man in his fifties with active COVID-19. CDR3 DNA sequence: TGTGCCAGCAGTACAAGGCCGAGGAACACAGATACGCAGTATTTT. Residues: CASSTRPRNTDTQYF.